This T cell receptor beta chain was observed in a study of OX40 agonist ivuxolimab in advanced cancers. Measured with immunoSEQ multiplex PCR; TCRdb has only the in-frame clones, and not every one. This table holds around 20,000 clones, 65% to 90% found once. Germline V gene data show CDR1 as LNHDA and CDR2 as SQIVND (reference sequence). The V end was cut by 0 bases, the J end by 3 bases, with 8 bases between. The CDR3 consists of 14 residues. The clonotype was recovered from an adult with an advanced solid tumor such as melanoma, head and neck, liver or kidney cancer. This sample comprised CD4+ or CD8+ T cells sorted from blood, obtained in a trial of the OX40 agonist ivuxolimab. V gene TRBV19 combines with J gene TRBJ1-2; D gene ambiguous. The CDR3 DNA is TGTGCCAGTAGTATAGATCGAGGGTACTATGGCTACACCTTC. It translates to CASSIDRGYYGYTF.